Below, 3 T cell receptor beta chains from the same sample are listed, as sequenced in a study of blood T cell repertoires in COVID-19 (dated by TCRdb to 2019 to 2021). Library creation used the immunoSEQ multiplex PCR assay. This immuneACCESS table, as held by TCRdb, lists in-frame sequences with V and J called but not all clones. Of the missing ones, under half trace to an unresolved V gene in checked studies; the others have no known cause. The sample records approximately 430,000 clones, 80% to 90% of which are singletons. The ten top clones hold approximately 1.4% of the sample. Sequencing input: peripheral blood. The receptors come from a woman aged 30 to 39 with active or convalescent COVID-19.

The genes are TRBV6-5 and TRBJ1-2; 8 nucleotides match TRBD1. The CDR3 covers 16 residues. Germline V lookup: CDR1 MNHEY, CDR2 SVGAGI. J gave up 4 bases and V 1 base, and 8 bases lay outside the gene matches. CDR3 amino acids: CASSYFGQGAFYGYTF. In DNA, the CDR3 is TGTGCCAGCAGTTACTTTGGGCAGGGGGCGTTCTATGGCTACACCTTC.

The chain recombines TRBV2 with TRBJ2-5; a possible D gene is TRBD1 (6 bases). The CDR3 is 15 amino acids. The V gene lost 2 bases and the J gene lost 4 bases, with 14 bases spanning the gap. Germline CDR1 SNHLY, CDR2 FYNNEI. CDR3 loop: CASSEQGTTIETQYF. The CDR3 DNA follows: TGTGCCAGCAGTGAACAGGGGACCACGATAGAGACCCAGTACTTC. The full variable domain, completed using reference TRBV2 and TRBJ2-5, is EPEVTQTPSHQVTQMGQEVILRCVPISNHLYFYWYRQILGQKVEFLVSFYNNEISEKSEIFDDQFSVERPDGSNFTLKIRSTKLEDSAMYFCASSEQGTTIETQYFGPGTRLLVL.

The chain carries TRBV10-2 and TRBJ2-7; 11 bases fit TRBD2. This CDR3 is 15 amino acids long. Germline CDR1 and CDR2: WSHSY and SAAADI. The trim removed 6 bases at V and 5 bases at J, leaving 9 bases unmatched. The CDR3 loop reads CASRAGTSGIHEQYF. In DNA, the CDR3 is TGCGCCAGCAGGGCCGGGACTAGCGGAATCCACGAGCAGTACTTC.